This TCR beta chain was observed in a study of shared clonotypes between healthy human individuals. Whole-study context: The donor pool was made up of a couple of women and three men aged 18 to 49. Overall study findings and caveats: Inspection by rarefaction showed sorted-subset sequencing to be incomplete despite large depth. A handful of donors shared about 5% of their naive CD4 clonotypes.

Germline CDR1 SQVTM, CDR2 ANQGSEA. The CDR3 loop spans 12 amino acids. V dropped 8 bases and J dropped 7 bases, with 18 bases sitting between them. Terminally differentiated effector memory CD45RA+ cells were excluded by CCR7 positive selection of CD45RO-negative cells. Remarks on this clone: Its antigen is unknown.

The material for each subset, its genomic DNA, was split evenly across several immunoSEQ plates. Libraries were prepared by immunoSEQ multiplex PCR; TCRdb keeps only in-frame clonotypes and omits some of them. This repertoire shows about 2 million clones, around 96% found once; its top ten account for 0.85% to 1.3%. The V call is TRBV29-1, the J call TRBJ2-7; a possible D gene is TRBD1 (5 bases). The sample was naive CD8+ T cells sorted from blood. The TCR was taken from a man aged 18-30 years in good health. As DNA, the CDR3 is TGCAGCCCAGGGTCCAGGGTGTGGGAGCAGTACTTC. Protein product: CSPGSRVWEQYF.